The source of this TCR beta chain is a study of cytomegalovirus exposure and HLA in healthy donors. Germline CDR1 and CDR2: KGHSH and LQKENI. J lost 4 bases, V lost 1 base, and 4 bases had no gene match. The CDR3 has 17 amino acids. PCR amplification relied on 60 Vbeta primers (plus 13 Jbeta primers). TCRdb's table, derived via immunoSEQ multiplex PCR, lists solely in-frame clones and lacks some. The data contain some 140,000 clones, roughly 78% of them seen just once; the ten biggest clones take up 6% to 7.5%. The V and J genes are TRBV18 and TRBJ2-1; the match to TRBD2 covers 13 bases. The receptor comes from a man aged 35-49 years in good health and CMV-seropositive. The sample comprised PBMCs. The CDR3 DNA reads TGTGCCAGCTCACCACAGACTAGCGGGAGGTATTACAATGAGCAGTTCTTC. Its translation is CASSPQTSGRYYNEQFF. The whole variable domain, remainder taken from reference TRBV18 and TRBJ2-1, is NAGVMQNPRHLVRRRGQEARLRCSPMKGHSHVYWYRQLPEEGLKFMVYLQKENIIDESGMPKERFSAEFPKEGPSILRIQQVVRGDSAAYFCASSPQTSGRYYNEQFFGPGTRLTVL.